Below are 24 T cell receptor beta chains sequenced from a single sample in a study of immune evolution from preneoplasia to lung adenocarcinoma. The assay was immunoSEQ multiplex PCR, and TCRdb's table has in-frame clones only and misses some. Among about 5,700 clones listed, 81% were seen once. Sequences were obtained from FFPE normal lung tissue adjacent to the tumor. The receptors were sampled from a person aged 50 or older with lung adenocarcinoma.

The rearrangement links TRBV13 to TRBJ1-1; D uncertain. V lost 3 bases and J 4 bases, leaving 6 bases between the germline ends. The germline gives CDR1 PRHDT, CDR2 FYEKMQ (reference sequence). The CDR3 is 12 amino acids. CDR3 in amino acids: CASSLEFTEAFF. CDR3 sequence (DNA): TGTGCCAGCAGCTTGGAGTTCACTGAAGCTTTCTTT.

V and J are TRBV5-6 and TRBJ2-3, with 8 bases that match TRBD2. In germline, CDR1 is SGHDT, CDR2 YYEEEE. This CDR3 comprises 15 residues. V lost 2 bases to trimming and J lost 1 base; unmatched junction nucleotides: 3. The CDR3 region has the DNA TGTGCCAGCAGCTTAGGAGCGGGAGGCACAGATACGCAGTATTTT. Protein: CASSLGAGGTDTQYF. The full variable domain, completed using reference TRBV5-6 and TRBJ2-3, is DAGVTQSPTHLIKTRGQQVTLRCSPKSGHDTVSWYQQALGQGPQFIFQYYEEEERQRGNFPDRFSGHQFPNYSSELNVNALLLGDSALYLCASSLGAGGTDTQYFGPGTRLTVL.

The CDR3 sequence is CSVARQGYTEAFF. The CDR3 DNA sequence: TGCAGCGTGGCCAGACAGGGATACACTGAAGCTTTCTTT. This chain connects TRBV29-1 to TRBJ1-1; 7 nucleotides match TRBD1. Trimming removed 6 bases from V and 3 bases from J; junction bases left unmatched: 7. Germline loops: CDR1 SQVTM, CDR2 ANQGSEA. CDR3 length: 13 amino acids.

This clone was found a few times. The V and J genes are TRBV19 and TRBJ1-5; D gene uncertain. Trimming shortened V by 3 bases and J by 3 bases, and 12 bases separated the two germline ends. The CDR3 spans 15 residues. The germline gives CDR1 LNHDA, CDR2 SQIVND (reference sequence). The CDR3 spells CASSMVRANNQPQHF. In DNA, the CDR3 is TGTGCCAGTAGTATGGTTCGGGCCAACAATCAGCCCCAGCATTTT.

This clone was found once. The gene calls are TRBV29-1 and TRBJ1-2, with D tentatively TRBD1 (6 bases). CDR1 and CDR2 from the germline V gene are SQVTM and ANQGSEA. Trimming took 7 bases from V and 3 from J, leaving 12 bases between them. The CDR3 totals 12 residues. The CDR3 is CSGSTGYYGYTF. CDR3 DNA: TGCAGCGGAAGTACAGGGTACTATGGCTACACCTTC.

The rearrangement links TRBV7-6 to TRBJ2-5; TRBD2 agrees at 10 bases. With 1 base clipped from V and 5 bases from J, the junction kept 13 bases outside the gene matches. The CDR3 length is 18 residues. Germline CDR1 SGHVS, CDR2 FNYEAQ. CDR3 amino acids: CASSLDQAGGTHEETQYF. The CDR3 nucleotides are TGTGCCAGCAGCTTAGACCAAGCGGGAGGGACCCATGAGGAGACCCAGTACTTC.

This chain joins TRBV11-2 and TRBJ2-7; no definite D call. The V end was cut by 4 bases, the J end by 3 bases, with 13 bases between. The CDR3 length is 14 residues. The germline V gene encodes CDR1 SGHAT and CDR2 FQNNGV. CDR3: CASSYNAPFYEQYF. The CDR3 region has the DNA TGTGCCAGCAGCTATAACGCCCCCTTCTACGAGCAGTACTTC.

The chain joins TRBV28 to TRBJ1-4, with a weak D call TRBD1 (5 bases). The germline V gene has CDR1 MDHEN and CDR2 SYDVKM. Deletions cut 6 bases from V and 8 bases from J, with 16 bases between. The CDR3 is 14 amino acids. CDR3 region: CASRSVGGSEKLFF. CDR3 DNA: TGTGCCAGCAGAAGTGTTGGGGGTTCCGAAAAACTGTTTTTT.

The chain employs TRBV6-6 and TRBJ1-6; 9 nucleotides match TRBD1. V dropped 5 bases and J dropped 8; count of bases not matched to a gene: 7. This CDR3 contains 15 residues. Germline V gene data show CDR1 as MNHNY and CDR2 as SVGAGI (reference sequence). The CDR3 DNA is TGTGCCAGCAGTCAAACAGGGGGCGCGGATTCACCCCTCCACTTT. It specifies CASSQTGGADSPLHF.

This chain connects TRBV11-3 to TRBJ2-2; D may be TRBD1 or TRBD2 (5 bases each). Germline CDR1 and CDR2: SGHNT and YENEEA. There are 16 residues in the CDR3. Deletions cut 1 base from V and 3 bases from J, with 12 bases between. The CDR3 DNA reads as TGTGCCAGCAGCTTAGCACCGGGACGGTACACCGGGGAGCTGTTTTTT. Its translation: CASSLAPGRYTGELFF.

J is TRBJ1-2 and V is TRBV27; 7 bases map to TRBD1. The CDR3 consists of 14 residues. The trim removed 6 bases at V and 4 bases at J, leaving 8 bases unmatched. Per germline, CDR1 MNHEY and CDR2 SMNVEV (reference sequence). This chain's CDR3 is CASSRRQGGYGYTF. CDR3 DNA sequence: TGTGCCAGCAGCAGACGACAGGGAGGCTATGGCTACACCTTC.

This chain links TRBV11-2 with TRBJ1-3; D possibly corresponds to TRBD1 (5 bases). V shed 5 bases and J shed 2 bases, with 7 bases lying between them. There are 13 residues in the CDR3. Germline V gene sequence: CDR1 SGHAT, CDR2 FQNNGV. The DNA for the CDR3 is TGTGCCAGCAGCGCGGACACTGGAAACACCATATATTTT. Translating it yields CASSADTGNTIYF.

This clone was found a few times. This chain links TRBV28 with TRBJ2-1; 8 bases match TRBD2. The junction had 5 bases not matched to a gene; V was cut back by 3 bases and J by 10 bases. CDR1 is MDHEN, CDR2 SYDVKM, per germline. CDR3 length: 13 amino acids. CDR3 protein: CASSLAGGSEQFF. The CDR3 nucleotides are TGTGCCAGCAGTTTGGCGGGAGGTTCCGAGCAGTTCTTC. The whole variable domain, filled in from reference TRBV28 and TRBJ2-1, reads DVKVTQSSRYLVKRTGEKVFLECVQDMDHENMFWYRQDPGLGLRLIYFSYDVKMKEKGDIPEGYSVSREKKERFSLILESASTNQTSMYLCASSLAGGSEQFFGPGTRLTVL.

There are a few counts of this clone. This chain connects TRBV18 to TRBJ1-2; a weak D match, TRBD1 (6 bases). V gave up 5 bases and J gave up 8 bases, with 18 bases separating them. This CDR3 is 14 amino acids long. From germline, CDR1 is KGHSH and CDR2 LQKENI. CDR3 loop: CASSTRTGAWGYTF. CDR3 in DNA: TGTGCCAGCTCAACGCGGACGGGGGCTTGGGGCTACACCTTC.

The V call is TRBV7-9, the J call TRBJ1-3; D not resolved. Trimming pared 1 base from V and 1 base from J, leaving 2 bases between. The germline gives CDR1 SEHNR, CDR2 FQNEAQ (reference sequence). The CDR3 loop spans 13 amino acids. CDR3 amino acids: CASSLGSGNTIYF. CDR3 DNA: TGTGCCAGCAGCTTAGGGTCTGGAAACACCATATATTTT. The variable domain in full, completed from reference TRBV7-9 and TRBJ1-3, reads DTGVSQNPRHKITKRGQNVTFRCDPISEHNRLYWYRQTLGQGPEFLTYFQNEAQLEKSRLLSDRFSAERPKGSFSTLEIQRTEQGDSAMYLCASSLGSGNTIYFGEGSWLTVV.

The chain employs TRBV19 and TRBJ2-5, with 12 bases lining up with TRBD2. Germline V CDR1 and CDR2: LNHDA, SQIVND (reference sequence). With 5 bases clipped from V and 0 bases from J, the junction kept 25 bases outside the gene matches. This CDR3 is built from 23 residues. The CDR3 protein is CASSRETSGRPVSVDRNQETQYF. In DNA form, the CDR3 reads TGTGCCAGTAGTCGGGAGACTAGCGGGAGACCAGTCAGTGTCGACAGAAACCAAGAGACCCAGTACTTC.

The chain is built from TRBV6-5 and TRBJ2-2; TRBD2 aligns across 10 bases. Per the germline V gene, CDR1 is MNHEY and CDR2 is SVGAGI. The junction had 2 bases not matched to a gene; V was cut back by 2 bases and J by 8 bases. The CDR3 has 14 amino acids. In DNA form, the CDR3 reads TGTGCCAGCAGTTACCCTAGCGGGAGAGGGGAGCTGTTTTTT. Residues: CASSYPSGRGELFF.

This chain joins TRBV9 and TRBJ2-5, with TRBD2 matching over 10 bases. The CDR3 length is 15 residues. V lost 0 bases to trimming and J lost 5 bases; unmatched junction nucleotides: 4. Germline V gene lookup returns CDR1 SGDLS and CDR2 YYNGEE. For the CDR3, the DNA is TGTGCCAGCAGCGTAGGCCTAGCGGGAGTGGAGACCCAGTACTTC. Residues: CASSVGLAGVETQYF.

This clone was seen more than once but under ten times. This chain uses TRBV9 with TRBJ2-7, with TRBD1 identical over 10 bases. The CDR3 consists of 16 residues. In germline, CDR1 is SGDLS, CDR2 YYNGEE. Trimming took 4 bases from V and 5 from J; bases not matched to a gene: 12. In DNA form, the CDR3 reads TGTGCCAGCAGCCACTTACCGGGACAGGGGAGAGACGAGCAGTACTTC. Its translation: CASSHLPGQGRDEQYF.

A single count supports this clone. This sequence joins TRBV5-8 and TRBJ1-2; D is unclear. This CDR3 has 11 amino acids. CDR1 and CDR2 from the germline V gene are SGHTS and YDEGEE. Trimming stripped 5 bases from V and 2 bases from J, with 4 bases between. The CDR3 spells CASRPNYGYTF. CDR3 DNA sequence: TGTGCCAGCAGACCCAACTATGGCTACACCTTC. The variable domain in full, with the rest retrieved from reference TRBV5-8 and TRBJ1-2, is EAGVTQSPTHLIKTRGQQATLRCSPISGHTSVYWYQQALGLGLQFLLWYDEGEERNRGNFPPRFSGRQFPNYSSELNVNALELEDSALYLCASRPNYGYTFGSGTRLTVV.

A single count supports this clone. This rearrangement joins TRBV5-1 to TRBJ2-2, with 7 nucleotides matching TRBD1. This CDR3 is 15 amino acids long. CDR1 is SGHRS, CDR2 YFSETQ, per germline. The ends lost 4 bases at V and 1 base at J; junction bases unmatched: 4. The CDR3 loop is CASSRDRLNTGELFF. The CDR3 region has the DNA TGCGCCAGCAGCCGGGACAGATTGAACACCGGGGAGCTGTTTTTT. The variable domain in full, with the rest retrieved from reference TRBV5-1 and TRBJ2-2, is KAGVTQTPRYLIKTRGQQVTLSCSPISGHRSVSWYQQTPGQGLQFLFEYFSETQRNKGNFPGRFSGRQFSNSRSEMNVSTLELGDSALYLCASSRDRLNTGELFFGEGSRLTVL.

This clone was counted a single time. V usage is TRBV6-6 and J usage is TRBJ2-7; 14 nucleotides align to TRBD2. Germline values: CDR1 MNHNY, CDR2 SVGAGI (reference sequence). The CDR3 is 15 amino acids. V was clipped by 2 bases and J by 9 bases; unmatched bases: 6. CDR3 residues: CASSYLGLAGGGQYF. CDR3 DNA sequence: TGTGCCAGCAGTTACCTCGGACTAGCGGGAGGCGGGCAGTACTTC.

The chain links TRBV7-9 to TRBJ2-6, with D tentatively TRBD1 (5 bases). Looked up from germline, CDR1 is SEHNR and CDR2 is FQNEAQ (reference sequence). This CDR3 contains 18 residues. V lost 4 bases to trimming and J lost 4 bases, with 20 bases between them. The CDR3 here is CASSSAPNRWAGANVLTF. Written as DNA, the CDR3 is TGTGCCAGCAGCTCCGCCCCAAACAGGTGGGCCGGGGCCAACGTCCTGACTTTC.

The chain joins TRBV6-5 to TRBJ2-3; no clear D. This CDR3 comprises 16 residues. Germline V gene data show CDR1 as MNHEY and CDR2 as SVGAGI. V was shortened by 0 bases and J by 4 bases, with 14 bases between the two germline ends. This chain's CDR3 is CASSYSVPSGADTQYF. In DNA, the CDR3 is TGTGCCAGCAGTTACTCGGTCCCAAGTGGCGCAGATACGCAGTATTTT.